This TCR beta chain is from a study of a mutant IDH1 vaccine in newly diagnosed glioma. Study background: Previous treatment comprised radiotherapy, temozolomide, or both, mostly both. General study findings and limits: With respect to changes in top peripheral T cell clonotypes, pseudoprogression seemed unrelated.

With respect to this clone: Its antigen remains unidentified.

Produced via immunoSEQ multiplex PCR; TCRdb's table is partial and in-frame only. The data contain 20,000 to 30,000 clones, approximately 80% of them seen just once; the ten biggest clones take up roughly 6.6%. V was clipped by 4 bases and J by 5 bases, with 16 bases between them. Germline lookup yields CDR1 MDHEN and CDR2 SYDVKM. The CDR3 is 15 residues long. Documented time point: week 5, during vaccination. Topical imiquimod was applied with each vaccine dose, which held 300 ug of mutant IDH1 20-mer peptide. The V gene is TRBV28, the J gene TRBJ2-3, with a weak D call TRBD1 (6 bases). This clonotype originated in a man aged 40-49 years with glioma. Some clones in this sample may be carry-over from other donors' samples. Sample: PBMCs, taken from a glioma patient whose treatment included an IDH1 peptide vaccine. This CDR3 reads CASSSPRTVGDTQYF. The CDR3 nucleotides are TGTGCCAGCAGTTCCCCCCGGACAGTTGGAGATACGCAGTATTTT.